This T cell receptor (beta chain) came from a study of blood T cell repertoires in COVID-19. TCRdb's copy holds only in-frame clones and misses some; the assay was immunoSEQ multiplex PCR. In the table there are about 230,000 clones, more than 75% of which are singletons. The CDR3 extends over 16 amino acids. Germline-derived CDR1 and CDR2 are MNHNY and SVGAGI (reference sequence). The V and J ends lost 2 bases and 2 bases respectively, with 13 bases between them. This receptor was obtained from a man between 45 and 60 years old with COVID-19, enrolled during active disease. The J gene is TRBJ2-1, the V gene TRBV6-6; D is perhaps TRBD1 (6 bases). The sequencing sample was made of peripheral blood. DNA for the CDR3: TGTGCCAGCAGTTACGTCGCCGGGACAACCTACAATGAGCAGTTCTTC. This gives the protein CASSYVAGTTYNEQFF.